This TCR beta chain is drawn from a study of blood T cell repertoires in COVID-19. Overall study context: Donors in the United States, Italy and Spain gave samples during acute or convalescent COVID-19. Sample material is recorded as cDNA or gDNA derived from T cells, B-cell-depleted T cells, or PBMCs.

The repertoire was sequenced with immunoSEQ multiplex PCR; TCRdb's copy has only in-frame clones and lacks some. The sample holds 250,000 to 300,000 clones, about 81% seen once. This clone showed up just once. CDR1 is SGHVS and CDR2 is FQNEAQ in the germline V gene. This CDR3 is 13 amino acids long. Losses at the gene ends were 7 bases for V and 7 bases for J; bases not matched to a gene: 8. Recruits, aged roughly 18 to 90 years, lived in roughly 22 US areas. Specimen: PBMCs or T cells enriched from blood (not recorded which). The source of this sequence is a man aged 25-45 years with acute COVID-19. The rearrangement links TRBV7-8 to TRBJ1-2; 8 bases match TRBD1. CDR3 DNA: TGTGCCAGCACCGGACAGGGATCTATTGGCTACACCTTC. Amino acid sequence: CASTGQGSIGYTF.